A selection of T cell receptor beta chains follows, all from one sample in a study of blood T cell repertoires in COVID-19. Data came from immunoSEQ multiplex PCR; TCRdb stores just in-frame clones and leaves some out. The sample carries hundreds of thousands of clones, approximately 88% recorded once. The source material was PBMCs or T cells enriched from blood (not recorded which). These receptors were taken from a woman aged 25 to 39 who had recovered from COVID-19. The CDR3 runs from the conserved cysteine through the conserved F or W. A D gene is named only where the DNA matches it firmly. Some rows have no size entry. The others give once, few or many, or a class for an expanded clone.

J,V,D,size,CDR3,DNA
TRBJ1-3,TRBV10-3,-,-,CAIRRDSSEGNTIYF,TGTGCCATCAGGCGGGACTCCTCGGAGGGAAACACCATATATTTT
TRBJ1-5,TRBV28,TRBD1,-,CASSSGQGAIRNQPQHF,TGTGCCAGCAGTTCAGGACAGGGGGCTATTAGGAATCAGCCCCAGCATTTT
TRBJ2-3,TRBV28,-,-,CASSSPSDTQYF,TGTGCCAGCAGTTCTCCCTCAGATACGCAGTATTTT
TRBJ2-2,TRBV19,TRBD1,-,CASSLRDSTGELFF,TGTGCCAGTAGTCTCCGGGACAGTACCGGGGAGCTGTTTTTT
TRBJ1-1,TRBV24-1,-,-,CATQGTNTEAFF,TGTGCCACACAGGGAACGAACACTGAAGCTTTCTTT
TRBJ1-2,TRBV2,-,few,CASSEMVRGYTF,TGTGCCAGCAGTGAAATGGTGCGTGGCTACACCTTC
TRBJ1-5,TRBV9,-,few,CASSVEVLSGPQHF,TGTGCCAGCAGCGTAGAGGTCTTATCGGGGCCCCAGCATTTT
TRBJ1-2,TRBV6-2/TRBV6-3,-,-,CASSYTGQTDYGYTF,TGTGCCAGCAGTTACACAGGACAGACTGACTATGGCTACACCTTC
TRBJ2-7,TRBV5-1,-,-,CASSFGQSYEQYF,TGCGCCAGCAGCTTCGGACAGTCCTACGAGCAGTACTTC
TRBJ1-5,TRBV7-9,-,-,CASRGDISNQPQHF,TGTGCCAGCAGAGGGGACATTAGCAATCAGCCCCAGCATTTT